Following are 29 T cell receptor beta chains from one sample sequenced in a study of human T cells and chemical hapten exposure. The time point is: patch test 1, 2 weeks after DPC sensitization. Specified treatment: therapeutic diphenylcyclopropenone sensitization with weekly scalp DPC. TCRdb fed the RACE reads into MiXCR, producing one record per CDR3 protein. Of some 340,000 distinct CDR3 sequences in the sample, roughly 6.9% were seen once. The sample consisted of whole blood, taken in connection with sensitization to the hapten diphenylcyclopropenone (DPC). The receptors were sampled from a woman aged 18-35 years with alopecia areata. Some clones in this sample may be carry-over from other donors' samples.

At least ten counts were recorded for this clonotype. The chain has TRBV5-6 and TRBJ2-1; 10 bases match TRBD2. The germline CDR1 and CDR2 sequences are SGHDT and YYEEEE. The junction had 13 bases not matched to a gene; V was cut back by 7 bases and J by 3 bases. This CDR3 is 17 amino acids long. This CDR3 reads CASSSWGPSGGYNEQFF. CDR3 in DNA: TGTGCCAGCTCGTCCTGGGGACCTAGCGGGGGCTACAATGAGCAGTTCTTC.

The chain combines TRBV21-1 with TRBJ1-2; TRBD1, the D gene given by the table, was not confirmed from the DNA. TRBV21-1 is labeled a pseudogene. This CDR3 has 13 amino acids. This chain's CDR3 is CASTGTGSNGYTF. Here the CDR3 DNA reads TGTGCCAGCACCGGGACAGGGTCGAATGGCTACACCTTC.

This clonotype showed up just a few times. This chain connects TRBV27 to TRBJ2-7; weak D call: TRBD1 (5 bases). Per germline, CDR1 MNHEY and CDR2 SMNVEV (reference sequence). The ends were cut back, 2 bases at V and 3 bases at J, with 14 bases in the middle. This CDR3 contains 15 residues. CDR3 in DNA: TGTGCCAGCAGTTTACAGGGTAGGGGCAGCTACGAGCAGTACTTC. Its translation: CASSLQGRGSYEQYF.

This clonotype was recorded a few times. This sequence joins TRBV13 and TRBJ2-6, with D possibly being TRBD2 (5 bases). CDR3 size: 17 residues. Trimming cost V 5 bases and J 2 bases, with 16 bases left between them. From germline, CDR1 is PRHDT and CDR2 FYEKMQ (reference sequence). CDR3 residues: CASSLPFRGPGANVLTF. The CDR3 DNA sequence: TGTGCCAGCAGCCTACCCTTTCGAGGGCCTGGGGCCAACGTCCTGACTTTC.

This sequence joins TRBV20-1 and TRBJ2-2, with a weak D call TRBD1 (5 bases). In germline, CDR1 is DFQATT, CDR2 SNEGSKA (reference sequence). The CDR3 is made up of 16 amino acids. V lost 3 bases and J 6 bases, leaving 20 bases between the germline ends. In DNA, the CDR3 is TGCAGTGCTAGTTTAGTCCGGATTAGGGGTGCCGGGGAGCTGTTTTTT. This translates into CSASLVRIRGAGELFF.

This clonotype came up a few times. The rearrangement uses TRBV2 and TRBJ1-4; unclear D gene. Trimming cost V 1 base and J 4 bases, with 7 bases left between them. This CDR3 region has 14 residues. Germline V gives CDR1 SNHLY, CDR2 FYNNEI. The CDR3 region has the DNA TGTGCCAGCAGTGAAGATAACAGTAATGAAAAACTGTTTTTT. It translates to CASSEDNSNEKLFF.

In this sample, this clonotype turned up many times. J is TRBJ1-2 and V is TRBV28; TRBD1 matches at 9 bases. The CDR3 has 16 residues. Germline V gene lookup returns CDR1 MDHEN and CDR2 SYDVKM. J was trimmed by 2 bases and V by 6 bases; bases with no gene match: 10. In DNA, the CDR3 is TGTGCCAGCAGACGCTCCGGGACAGGGCTAAACTATGGCTACACCTTC. Its protein product is CASRRSGTGLNYGYTF.

This clonotype was seen ten or more times. This sequence joins TRBV6-6 and TRBJ2-5; TRBD1 matches 7 bases. CDR3 length equals 14 residues. Unmatched junction bases numbered 9, after V lost 7 bases and J lost 4 bases. In germline, CDR1 is MNHNY, CDR2 SVGAGI (reference sequence). DNA of the CDR3: TGTGCCAGCACCCTGACAGGGATGGGAGAGACCCAGTACTTC. It encodes CASTLTGMGETQYF.

This chain connects TRBV7-2 to TRBJ2-7; 13 positions match TRBD2. This CDR3 is 17 amino acids long. V was clipped by 1 base and J by 6 bases; unmatched bases: 9. The germline V gene encodes CDR1 SGHTA and CDR2 FQGNSA. The CDR3 sequence: CASSLEPGTSGVLEQYF. For the CDR3, the DNA is TGTGCCAGCAGCTTAGAACCCGGGACTAGCGGGGTTCTCGAGCAGTACTTC.

The rearrangement links TRBV20-1 to TRBJ1-2, with 7 positions matching TRBD1. The CDR3 sequence is 12 residues long. V shed 5 bases and J 2 bases; nucleotides not matched to a gene: 2. Germline values: CDR1 DFQATT, CDR2 SNEGSKA (reference sequence). The CDR3 sequence is CSAPDRNYGYTF. CDR3 bases: TGCAGTGCTCCGGACAGGAACTATGGCTACACCTTC.

This clonotype was recorded at least ten times. CDR3 loop: CASSPGGRGTEAFF. CDR3 nucleotide sequence: TGTGCCAGCAGCCCCGGGGGCAGGGGCACTGAAGCTTTCTTT. The J gene is TRBJ1-1, the V gene TRBV11-2; D possibly corresponds to TRBD1 (6 bases). CDR3 size: 14 residues. V dropped 5 bases and J dropped 4 bases, with 14 bases sitting between them. Germline V CDR1 and CDR2: SGHAT, FQNNGV.

The V gene is TRBV16, the J gene TRBJ1-1; tentative D call: TRBD1 (6 bases). V lost 5 bases and J lost 8, with 12 bases in between. Looked up from germline, CDR1 is KGHSY and CDR2 is FQNENV. This CDR3 comprises 12 residues. This CDR3 reads CASSGLGQEAFF. CDR3 DNA: TGTGCCAGCAGCGGACTAGGACAGGAAGCTTTCTTT. Filled out from reference TRBV16 and TRBJ1-1, the complete variable domain reads GEEVAQTPKHLVRGEGQKAKLYCAPIKGHSYVFWYQQVLKNEFKFLISFQNENVFDETGMPKERFSAKCLPNSPCSLEIQATKLEDSAVYFCASSGLGQEAFFGQGTRLTVV.

J is TRBJ1-6 and V is TRBV3-1; no clear D. The CDR3 is made up of 14 amino acids. V was clipped by 1 base and J by 9 bases, with 10 bases between them. Per germline, CDR1 LGHDT and CDR2 YNNKEL (reference sequence). CDR3 in amino acids: CASSQVVTGSPLHF. As DNA, the CDR3 is TGTGCCAGCAGCCAAGTCGTGACTGGTTCACCCCTCCACTTT.

The genes are TRBV21-1 and TRBJ2-7; no check of the table's D call, TRBD1, against the DNA was made. TRBV21-1 is labeled a pseudogene. The CDR3 has 14 amino acids. The CDR3 DNA reads TGTGCCAGCAGCAAAGTCGTCCAGGGGGGGGAGCAGTACTTC. Its protein product is CASSKVVQGGEQYF.

This clonotype has just a few counts. This chain joins TRBV27 and TRBJ1-1; no clear D. The germline V gene has CDR1 MNHEY and CDR2 SMNVEV (reference sequence). This CDR3 region has 13 residues. Trimming pared 7 bases from V and 4 bases from J, leaving 13 bases between. CDR3 nucleotide sequence: TGTGCCAGCACGAGGACCCGAGGCACTGAAGCTTTCTTT. Amino acid sequence: CASTRTRGTEAFF.

This clonotype was counted many times. The V gene is TRBV10-3, the J gene TRBJ1-1; possibly TRBD1 for D (5 bases). The CDR3 extends over 14 amino acids. Germline CDR1 ENHRY, CDR2 SYGVKD. The ends were cut back, 7 bases at V and 1 base at J, with 13 bases in the middle. The chain's CDR3 is CAITGESGNTEAFF. The CDR3 coding sequence is TGTGCCATCACGGGGGAGTCAGGGAACACTGAAGCTTTCTTT.

At least ten counts were recorded for this clonotype. This sequence joins TRBV6-4 and TRBJ2-3, with 7 bases identical to TRBD2. The germline V gene encodes CDR1 MRHNA and CDR2 SNTAGT. V shed 3 bases and J 1 base; nucleotides not matched to a gene: 7. CDR3 length equals 16 residues. The CDR3 nucleotides read TGTGCCAGCAGTGAGTCGACTAGCTGGGGCACAGATACGCAGTATTTT. Translation gives CASSESTSWGTDTQYF.

This clonotype was observed a handful of times. The V call is TRBV2, the J call TRBJ2-4; 8 bases line up with TRBD1. Germline V gives CDR1 SNHLY, CDR2 FYNNEI. The ends lost 6 bases at V and 5 bases at J; junction bases unmatched: 3. This CDR3 contains 13 residues. The CDR3 DNA is TGTGCCAGCAGCGACAGGGGCCAAAACATTCAGTACTTC. Residues: CASSDRGQNIQYF.

This clonotype was detected ten times or more. The CDR3 region has the DNA TGTGCCAGCAGTTTACAGGGGTCCGAGCAGTACTTC. The encoded protein is CASSLQGSEQYF. The chain links TRBV12-3 or TRBV12-4 to TRBJ2-7; possibly TRBD1 for D (6 bases). There are 12 residues in the CDR3. V gave up 2 bases and J gave up 6 bases, with 8 bases separating them.

V gene TRBV6-5 combines with J gene TRBJ2-3; D gene ambiguous. Germline CDR1 MNHEY, CDR2 SVGAGI. The ends were cut back, 9 bases at V and 1 base at J, with 8 bases in the middle. This CDR3 contains 12 residues. The CDR3 is CASGPGTDTQYF. The CDR3 coding sequence is TGTGCCAGTGGCCCAGGCACAGATACGCAGTATTTT.

The DNA for the CDR3 is TGCGCCAGCAGCCAAGAAGGACAGGGAAAGTACGTCTACTATGGCTACACCTTC. This gives the protein CASSQEGQGKYVYYGYTF. J is TRBJ1-2 and V is TRBV4-3; 8 bases agree with TRBD1. CDR1 is LGHNA, CDR2 YSLEER, per germline. Losses at the gene ends were 0 bases for V and 3 bases for J; bases not matched to a gene: 12. The CDR3 spans 18 residues.

This clonotype was seen more than once but under ten times. CDR3 nucleotides: TGCGCCAGCAGCCAAGATCCTGGGGCAGATACGCAGTATTTT. Residues: CASSQDPGADTQYF. The gene calls are TRBV4-1 and TRBJ2-3, with D hard to call. Trimming pared 0 bases from V and 4 bases from J, leaving 8 bases between. Germline-derived CDR1 and CDR2 are MGHRA and YSYEKL. This CDR3 is built from 14 residues.

V and J are TRBV7-2 and TRBJ2-5; 7 nucleotides agree with TRBD2. Trimming took 2 bases from V and 5 from J; bases not matched to a gene: 5. CDR1 is SGHTA and CDR2 is FQGNSA in the germline V gene. The CDR3 runs 14 residues. The CDR3 region has the DNA TGTGCCAGCAGCTTACGCGGACTAGACGAGACCCAGTACTTC. Protein: CASSLRGLDETQYF.

This clonotype was detected a few times. The chain employs TRBV20-1 and TRBJ2-3, with 7 nucleotides matching TRBD2. V was pared by 1 base and J by 4 bases, with 11 bases of the junction left unmatched. Germline V lookup: CDR1 DFQATT, CDR2 SNEGSKA (reference sequence). The CDR3 has 16 residues. In nucleotides, the CDR3 is TGCAGTGCTAGAGCTCCAGCGGGGTTCTTCGCAGATACGCAGTATTTT. Translation gives CSARAPAGFFADTQYF.

This clonotype has only a few counts. The chain combines TRBV4-3 with TRBJ2-7, with 12 bases fitting TRBD2. J lost 4 bases, V lost 5 bases, and 6 bases had no gene match. CDR1 LGHNA and CDR2 YSLEER come from the germline V gene. The CDR3 has 15 amino acids. The CDR3 DNA sequence: TGCGCCAGCAGCGTTCTAGCGGGGGGGCCATACGAGCAGTACTTC. It translates to CASSVLAGGPYEQYF.

This clonotype was observed many times. The V and J genes are TRBV6-5 and TRBJ1-1, with D possibly TRBD1 on 5 matching bases. Per the germline V gene, CDR1 is MNHEY and CDR2 is SVGAGI. V lost 0 bases and J 5 bases, leaving 10 bases between the germline ends. There are 14 residues in the CDR3. The CDR3 here is CASSYSVEGTEAFF. The CDR3 DNA reads as TGTGCCAGCAGTTACTCGGTCGAGGGGACTGAAGCTTTCTTT.

This chain joins TRBV4-3 and TRBJ2-3, with D uncertain. CDR1 is LGHNA and CDR2 is YSLEER in the germline V gene. This CDR3 contains 14 residues. V shed 0 bases and J shed 9 bases, with 13 bases lying between them. The CDR3 DNA follows: TGCGCCAGCAGCCAAGATAGCAATCGGAGAACGCAGTATTTT. Translated: CASSQDSNRRTQYF.

The chain uses TRBV12-3 or TRBV12-4 and TRBJ1-1; D gene ambiguous. This CDR3 has 13 residues. V was cut by 7 bases and J by 1 base, with 10 bases left in between. The CDR3 spells CASTLQENTEAFF. CDR3 nucleotides: TGTGCCAGCACCTTACAAGAGAACACTGAAGCTTTCTTT.

V and J are TRBV18 and TRBJ1-1, with D possibly being TRBD1 (6 bases). Trimming took 6 bases from V and 3 from J, leaving 14 bases between them. The CDR3 is made up of 14 amino acids. CDR1 is KGHSH, CDR2 LQKENI, per germline. As DNA, the CDR3 is TGTGCCAGCTCGTCACAGGGCCAGGACACTGAAGCTTTCTTT. As protein: CASSSQGQDTEAFF.